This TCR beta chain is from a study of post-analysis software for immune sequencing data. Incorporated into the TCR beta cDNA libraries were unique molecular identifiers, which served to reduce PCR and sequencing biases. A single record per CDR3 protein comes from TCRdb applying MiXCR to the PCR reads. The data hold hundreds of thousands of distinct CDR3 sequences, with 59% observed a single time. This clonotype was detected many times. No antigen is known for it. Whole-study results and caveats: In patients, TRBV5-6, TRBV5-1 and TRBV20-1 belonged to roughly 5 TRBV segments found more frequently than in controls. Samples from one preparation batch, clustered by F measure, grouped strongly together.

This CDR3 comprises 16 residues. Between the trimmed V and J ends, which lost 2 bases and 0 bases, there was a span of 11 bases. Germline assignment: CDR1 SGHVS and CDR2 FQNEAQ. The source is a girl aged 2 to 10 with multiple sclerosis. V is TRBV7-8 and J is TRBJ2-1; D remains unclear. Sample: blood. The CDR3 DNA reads TGTGCCAGCAGCTTAAGGCAGCGCTACTCCTACAATGAGCAGTTCTTC. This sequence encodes CASSLRQRYSYNEQFF.